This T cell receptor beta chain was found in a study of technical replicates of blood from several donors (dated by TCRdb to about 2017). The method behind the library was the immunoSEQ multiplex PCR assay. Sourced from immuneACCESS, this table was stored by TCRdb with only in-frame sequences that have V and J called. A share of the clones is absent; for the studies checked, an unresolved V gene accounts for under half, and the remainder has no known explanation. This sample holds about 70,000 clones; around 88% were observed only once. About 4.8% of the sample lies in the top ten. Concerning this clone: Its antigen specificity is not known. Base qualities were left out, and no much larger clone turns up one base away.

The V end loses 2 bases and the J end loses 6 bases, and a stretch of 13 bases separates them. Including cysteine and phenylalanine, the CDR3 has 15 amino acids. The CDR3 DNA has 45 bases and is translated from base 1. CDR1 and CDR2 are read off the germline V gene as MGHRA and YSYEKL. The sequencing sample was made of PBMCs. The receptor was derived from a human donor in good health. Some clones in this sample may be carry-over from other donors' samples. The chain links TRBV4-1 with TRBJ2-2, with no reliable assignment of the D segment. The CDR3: CASSQRSERAGELFF. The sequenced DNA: TGCGCCAGCAGCCAACGAAGTGAAAGAGCCGGGGAGCTGTTTTTT.